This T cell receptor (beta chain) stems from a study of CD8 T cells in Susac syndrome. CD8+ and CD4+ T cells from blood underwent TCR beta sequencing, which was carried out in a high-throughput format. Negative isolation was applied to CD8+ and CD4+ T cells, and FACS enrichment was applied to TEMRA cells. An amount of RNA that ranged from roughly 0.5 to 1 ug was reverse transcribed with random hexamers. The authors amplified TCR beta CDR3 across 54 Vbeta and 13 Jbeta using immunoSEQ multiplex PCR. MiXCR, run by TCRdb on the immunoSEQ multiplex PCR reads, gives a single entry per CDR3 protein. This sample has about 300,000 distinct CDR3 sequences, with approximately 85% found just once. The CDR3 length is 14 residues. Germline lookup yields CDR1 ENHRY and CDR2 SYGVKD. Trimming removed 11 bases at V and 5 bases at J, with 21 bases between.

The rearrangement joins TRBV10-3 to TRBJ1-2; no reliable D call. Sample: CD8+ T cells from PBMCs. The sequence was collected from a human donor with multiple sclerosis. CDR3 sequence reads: CASERRGTLYGYTF. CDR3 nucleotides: TGTGCCTCCGAAAGACGGGGAACACTTTATGGCTACACCTTC.